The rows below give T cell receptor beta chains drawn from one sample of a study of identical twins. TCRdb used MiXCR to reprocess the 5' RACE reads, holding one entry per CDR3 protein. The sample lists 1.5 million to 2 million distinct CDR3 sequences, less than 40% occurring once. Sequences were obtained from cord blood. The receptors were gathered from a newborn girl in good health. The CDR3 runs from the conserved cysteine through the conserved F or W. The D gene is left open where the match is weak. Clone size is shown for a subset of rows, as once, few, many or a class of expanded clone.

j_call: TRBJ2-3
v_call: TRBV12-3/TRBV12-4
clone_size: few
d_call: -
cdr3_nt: TGTGCCAGCGGGGCGGGGAGCACAGATACGCAGTATTTT
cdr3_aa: CASGAGSTDTQYF

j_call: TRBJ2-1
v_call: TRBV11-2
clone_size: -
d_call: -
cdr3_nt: TGTGCCAGCAGCTTAGGTCGAGTACGGGTGAGTAATGAGCAGTTCTTC
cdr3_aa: CASSLGRVRVSNEQFF

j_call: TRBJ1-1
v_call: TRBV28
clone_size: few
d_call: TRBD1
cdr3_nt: TGTGCCAGCAGTTCGTTTGGACAGGGCGGCTCTGAAGCTTTCTTT
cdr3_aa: CASSSFGQGGSEAFF

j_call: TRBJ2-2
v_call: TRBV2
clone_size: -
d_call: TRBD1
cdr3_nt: TGTGCCAGCATTCCGGACAGGGGGAACACCGGGGAGCTGTTTTTT
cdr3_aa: CASIPDRGNTGELFF

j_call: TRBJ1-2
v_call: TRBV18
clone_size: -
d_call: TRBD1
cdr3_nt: TGTGCCAGCTCGTCCATCGGACAGGGGGCTGATGGCTACACCTTC
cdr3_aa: CASSSIGQGADGYTF

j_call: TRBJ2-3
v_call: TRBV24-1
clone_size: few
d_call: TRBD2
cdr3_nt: TGTGCCACCAGTGATCCCGGGGGGACAGATACGCAGTATTTT
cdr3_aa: CATSDPGGTDTQYF

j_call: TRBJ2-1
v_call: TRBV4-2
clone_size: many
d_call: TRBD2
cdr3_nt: TGTGCCAGCAGCCAAGATGGGCTAGCGGGGTACAATGAGCAGTTCTTC
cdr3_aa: CASSQDGLAGYNEQFF

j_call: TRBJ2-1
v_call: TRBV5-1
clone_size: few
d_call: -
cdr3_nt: TGCGCCAGCAGCTTCCTTGCGGGGGCGCTTTACAATGAGCAGTTCTTC
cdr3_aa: CASSFLAGALYNEQFF

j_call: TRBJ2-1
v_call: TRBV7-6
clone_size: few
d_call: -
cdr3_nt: TGTGCCAGCAGCTTAGTGGCAGTAGGGAGGTCCTACAATGAGCAGTTCTTC
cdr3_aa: CASSLVAVGRSYNEQFF

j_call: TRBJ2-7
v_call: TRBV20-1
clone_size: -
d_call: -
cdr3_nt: TGCAGTGCTAGGCCTCTCCCGGGCGAGCAGTACTTC
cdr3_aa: CSARPLPGEQYF

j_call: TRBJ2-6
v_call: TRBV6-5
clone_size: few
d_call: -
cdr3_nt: TGTGCCAGCAGTTCCACAGGGATTTCCCCTTCTGGGGCCAACGTCCTGACTTTC
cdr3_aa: CASSSTGISPSGANVLTF

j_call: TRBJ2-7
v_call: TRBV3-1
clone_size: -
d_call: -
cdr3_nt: TGTGCCAGCAGCCAAAGTAAGGGGAGCTCTTCTGGCGAGCAGTACTTC
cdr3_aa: CASSQSKGSSSGEQYF

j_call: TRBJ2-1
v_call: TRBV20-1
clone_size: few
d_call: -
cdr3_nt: TGCAGTGCTAAAACGAACACGGAGCAGTTCTTC
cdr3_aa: CSAKTNTEQFF

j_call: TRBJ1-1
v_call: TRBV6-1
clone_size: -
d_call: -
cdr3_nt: TGTGCCAGGGCAGGGAACACTGAAGCTTTCTTT
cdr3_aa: CARAGNTEAFF

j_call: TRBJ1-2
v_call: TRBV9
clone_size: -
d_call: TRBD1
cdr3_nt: TGTGCCAGCAGTCGGGACAGGGTGGATGGCTACACCTTC
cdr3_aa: CASSRDRVDGYTF